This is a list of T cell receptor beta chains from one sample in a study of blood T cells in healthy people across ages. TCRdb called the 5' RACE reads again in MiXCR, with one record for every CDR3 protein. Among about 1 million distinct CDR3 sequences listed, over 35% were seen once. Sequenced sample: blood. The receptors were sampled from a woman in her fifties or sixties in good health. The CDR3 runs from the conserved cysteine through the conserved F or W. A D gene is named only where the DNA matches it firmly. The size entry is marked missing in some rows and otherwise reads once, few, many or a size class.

CDR3: CASSSKWQYF; DNA: TGTGCCAGCAGTTCCAAGTGGCAGTACTTC; D: -; length: 10; size: few; V: TRBV28; J: TRBJ2-7
CDR3: CASGPGLAGAGGNEQFF; DNA: TGTGCCAGCGGCCCGGGACTAGCGGGAGCCGGGGGCAATGAGCAGTTCTTC; D: TRBD2; length: 17; size: -; V: TRBV3-1; J: TRBJ2-1
CDR3: CAISESGDITKNIQYF; DNA: TGTGCCATCAGTGAGTCAGGGGACATCACCAAAAACATTCAGTACTTC; D: -; length: 16; size: many; V: TRBV10-3; J: TRBJ2-4
CDR3: CASSLVQDFEQYF; DNA: TGTGCCAGCAGCTTAGTCCAGGATTTCGAGCAGTACTTC; D: -; length: 13; size: -; V: TRBV7-2; J: TRBJ2-7
CDR3: CASSKGVGLNSNQPQHF; DNA: TGTGCCAGCAGTAAAGGGGTAGGGCTGAATAGCAATCAGCCCCAGCATTTT; D: -; length: 17; size: -; V: TRBV12-3/TRBV12-4; J: TRBJ1-5
CDR3: CSARVGTSSYNEQFF; DNA: TGCAGTGCTAGAGTTGGGACTAGCTCCTACAATGAGCAGTTCTTC; D: TRBD2; length: 15; size: -; V: TRBV20-1; J: TRBJ2-1
CDR3: CASSYSSLVTYEQYF; DNA: TGTGCCAGCAGTTACTCAAGTCTAGTAACCTACGAGCAGTACTTC; D: -; length: 15; size: -; V: TRBV6-5; J: TRBJ2-7
CDR3: CASSLGGGSLDEQYF; DNA: TGTGCCAGCAGCTTAGGGGGTGGTAGCTTGGACGAGCAGTACTTC; D: -; length: 15; size: few; V: TRBV7-9; J: TRBJ2-7
CDR3: CSASSDNEQYF; DNA: TGCAGTGCTAGCTCGGACAATGAGCAGTACTTC; D: -; length: 11; size: -; V: TRBV20-1; J: TRBJ2-7
CDR3: CASSTGQGRGHTAYQQFF; DNA: TGTGCCAGCAGCACGGGACAGGGTCGAGGGCATACAGCATATCAGCAGTTCTTC; D: TRBD1; length: 18; size: few; V: TRBV6-2/TRBV6-3; J: TRBJ2-1
CDR3: CASSLRSRSRTDTQYF; DNA: TGTGCCAGCAGCTTAAGGTCCAGATCCCGCACAGATACGCAGTATTTT; D: -; length: 16; size: few; V: TRBV7-8; J: TRBJ2-3
CDR3: CASSFQTGYKEQFF; DNA: TGTGCCAGCAGTTTTCAAACAGGCTACAAAGAGCAGTTCTTC; D: -; length: 14; size: -; V: TRBV27; J: TRBJ2-1
CDR3: CSARDRDRAWNEQFF; DNA: TGCAGTGCTAGAGATCGGGACAGGGCCTGGAATGAGCAGTTCTTC; D: TRBD1; length: 15; size: few; V: TRBV20-1; J: TRBJ2-1
CDR3: CATSGGRDDYNEQFF; DNA: TGTGCCACCAGTGGTGGGAGGGACGATTACAATGAGCAGTTCTTC; D: TRBD2; length: 15; size: -; V: TRBV24-1; J: TRBJ2-1
CDR3: CTSTSRQDYEQYF; DNA: TGTACCAGCACCTCTAGACAGGACTACGAGCAGTACTTC; D: -; length: 13; size: -; V: TRBV2; J: TRBJ2-7
CDR3: CSALPGLADLLSSTDTQYF; DNA: TGCAGTGCTTTACCGGGACTAGCGGATTTACTATCTAGCACAGATACGCAGTATTTT; D: TRBD2; length: 19; size: -; V: TRBV20-1; J: TRBJ2-3
CDR3: CASCRGGETQYF; DNA: TGTGCCAGCTGCAGGGGAGGAGAGACCCAGTACTTC; D: -; length: 12; size: -; V: TRBV28; J: TRBJ2-5
CDR3: CASLGQGSYNERFF; DNA: TGTGCCTCGTTGGGACAGGGCTCCTACAATGAGCGGTTCTTC; D: TRBD1; length: 14; size: once; V: TRBV10-3; J: TRBJ2-1
CDR3: CASSVATSNEQFF; DNA: TGTGCCAGCAGCGTGGCGACGTCCAATGAGCAGTTCTTC; D: -; length: 13; size: -; V: TRBV9; J: TRBJ2-1